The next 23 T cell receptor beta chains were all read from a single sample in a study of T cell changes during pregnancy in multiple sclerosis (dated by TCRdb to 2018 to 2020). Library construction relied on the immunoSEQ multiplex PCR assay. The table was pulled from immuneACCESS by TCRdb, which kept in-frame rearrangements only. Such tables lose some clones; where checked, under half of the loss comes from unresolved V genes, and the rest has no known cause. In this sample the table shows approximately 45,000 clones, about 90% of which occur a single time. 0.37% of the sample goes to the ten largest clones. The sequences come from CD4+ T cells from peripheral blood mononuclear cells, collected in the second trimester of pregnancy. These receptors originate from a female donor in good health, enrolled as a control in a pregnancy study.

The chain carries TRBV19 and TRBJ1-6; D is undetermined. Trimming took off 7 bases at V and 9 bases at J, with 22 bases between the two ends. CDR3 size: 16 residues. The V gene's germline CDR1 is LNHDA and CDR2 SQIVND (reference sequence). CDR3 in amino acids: CASTSQASTIGSPLHF. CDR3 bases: TGTGCCAGTACCTCCCAGGCCAGCACCATCGGTTCACCCCTCCACTTT.

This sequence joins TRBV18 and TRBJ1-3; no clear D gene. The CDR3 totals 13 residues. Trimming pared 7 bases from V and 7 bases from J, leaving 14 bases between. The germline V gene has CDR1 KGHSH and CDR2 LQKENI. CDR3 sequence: CASFRDKPNTIYF. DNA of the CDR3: TGTGCCAGCTTCCGAGACAAACCGAACACCATATATTTT. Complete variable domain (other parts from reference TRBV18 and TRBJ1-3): NAGVMQNPRHLVRRRGQEARLRCSPMKGHSHVYWYRQLPEEGLKFMVYLQKENIIDESGMPKERFSAEFPKEGPSILRIQQVVRGDSAAYFCASFRDKPNTIYFGEGSWLTVV.

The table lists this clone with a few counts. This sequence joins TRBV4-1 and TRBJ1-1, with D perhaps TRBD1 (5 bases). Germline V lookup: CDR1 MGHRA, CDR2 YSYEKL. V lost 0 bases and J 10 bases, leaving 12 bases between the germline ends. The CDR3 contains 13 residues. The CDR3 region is CASSQEGGSGAFF. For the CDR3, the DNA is TGCGCCAGCAGCCAAGAGGGGGGATCCGGAGCTTTCTTT.

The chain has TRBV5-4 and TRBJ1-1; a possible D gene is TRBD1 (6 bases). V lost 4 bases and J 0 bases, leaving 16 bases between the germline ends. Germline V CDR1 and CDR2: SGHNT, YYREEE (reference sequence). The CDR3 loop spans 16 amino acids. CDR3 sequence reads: CASSKAGEGMNTEAFF. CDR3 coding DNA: TGTGCCAGCAGCAAGGCAGGGGAAGGCATGAACACTGAAGCTTTCTTT.

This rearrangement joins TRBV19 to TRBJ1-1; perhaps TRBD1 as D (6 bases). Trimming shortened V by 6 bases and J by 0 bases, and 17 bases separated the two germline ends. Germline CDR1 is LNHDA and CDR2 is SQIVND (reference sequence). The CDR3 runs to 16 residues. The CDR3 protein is CASSPPGVRLNTEAFF. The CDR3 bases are TGTGCCAGTAGCCCTCCAGGGGTTCGGTTGAACACTGAAGCTTTCTTT.

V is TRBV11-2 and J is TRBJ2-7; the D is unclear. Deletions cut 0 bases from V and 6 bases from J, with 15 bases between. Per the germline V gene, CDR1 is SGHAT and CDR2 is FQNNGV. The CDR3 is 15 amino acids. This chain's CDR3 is CASSLDLLGSAEQYF. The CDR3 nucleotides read TGTGCCAGCAGCTTAGATCTCCTCGGGTCCGCCGAGCAGTACTTC.

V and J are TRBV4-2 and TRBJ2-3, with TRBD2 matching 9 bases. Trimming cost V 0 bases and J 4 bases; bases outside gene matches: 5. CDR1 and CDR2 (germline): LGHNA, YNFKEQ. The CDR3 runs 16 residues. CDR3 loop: CASSQEERGVADTQYF. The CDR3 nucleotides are TGTGCCAGCAGCCAAGAAGAGCGGGGGGTTGCAGATACGCAGTATTTT.

In DNA form, the CDR3 reads TGTGCCAGCAGCTTGGCCCACGGGAACAGGGGGCCTCGGAATTCACCCCTCCACTTT. As protein: CASSLAHGNRGPRNSPLHF. The chain carries TRBV5-4 and TRBJ1-6; 9 bases fit TRBD1. Trimming cost V 0 bases and J 7 bases; bases outside gene matches: 14. Germline V gene sequence: CDR1 SGHNT, CDR2 YYREEE (reference sequence). The CDR3 has 19 residues.

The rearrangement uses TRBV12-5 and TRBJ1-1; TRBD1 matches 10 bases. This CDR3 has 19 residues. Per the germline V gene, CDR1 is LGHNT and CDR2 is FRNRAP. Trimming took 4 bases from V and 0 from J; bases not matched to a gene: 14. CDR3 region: CASGSVKKDRGSLNTEAFF. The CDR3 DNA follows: TGTGCTAGTGGTTCCGTTAAAAAGGACAGGGGGTCCTTGAACACTGAAGCTTTCTTT.

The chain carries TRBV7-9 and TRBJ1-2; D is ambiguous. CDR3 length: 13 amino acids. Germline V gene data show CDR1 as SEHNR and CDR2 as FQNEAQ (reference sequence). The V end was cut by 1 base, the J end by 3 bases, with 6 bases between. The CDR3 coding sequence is TGTGCCAGCAGCTTAGTCCAGTACTATGGCTACACCTTC. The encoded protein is CASSLVQYYGYTF.

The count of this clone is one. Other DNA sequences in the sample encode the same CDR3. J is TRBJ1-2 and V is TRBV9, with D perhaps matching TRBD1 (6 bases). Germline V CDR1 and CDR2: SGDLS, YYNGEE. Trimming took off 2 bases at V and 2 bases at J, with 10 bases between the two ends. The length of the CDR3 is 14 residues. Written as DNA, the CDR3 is TGTGCCAGCAGCGTTGGCGGGGGCAACTATGGCTACACCTTC. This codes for CASSVGGGNYGYTF.

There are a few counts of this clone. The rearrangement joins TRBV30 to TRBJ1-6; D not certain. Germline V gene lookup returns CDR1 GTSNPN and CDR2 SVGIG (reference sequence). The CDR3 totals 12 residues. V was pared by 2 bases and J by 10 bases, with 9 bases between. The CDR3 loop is CAWSTGNSPLHF. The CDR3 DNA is TGTGCCTGGAGTACGGGGAACTCACCCCTCCACTTT.

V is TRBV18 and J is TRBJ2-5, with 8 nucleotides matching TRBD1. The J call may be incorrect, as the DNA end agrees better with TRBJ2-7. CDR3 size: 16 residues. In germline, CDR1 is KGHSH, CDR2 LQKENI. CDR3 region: CASSPNQGAAAYEQYF. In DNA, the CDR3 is TGTGCCAGCTCACCTAACCAGGGGGCCGCAGCCTACGAGCAGTACTTC.

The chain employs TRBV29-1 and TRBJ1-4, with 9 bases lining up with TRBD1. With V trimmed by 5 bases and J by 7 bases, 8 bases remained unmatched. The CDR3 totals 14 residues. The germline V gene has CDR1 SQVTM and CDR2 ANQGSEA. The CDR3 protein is CSVSQGAGFEKLFF. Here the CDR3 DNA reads TGCAGCGTTTCACAGGGGGCCGGTTTTGAAAAACTGTTTTTT. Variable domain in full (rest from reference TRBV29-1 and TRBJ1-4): SAVISQKPSRDICQRGTSLTIQCQVDSQVTMMFWYRQQPGQSLTLIATANQGSEATYESGFVIDKFPISRPNLTFSTLTVSNMSPEDSSIYLCSVSQGAGFEKLFFGSGTQLSVL.

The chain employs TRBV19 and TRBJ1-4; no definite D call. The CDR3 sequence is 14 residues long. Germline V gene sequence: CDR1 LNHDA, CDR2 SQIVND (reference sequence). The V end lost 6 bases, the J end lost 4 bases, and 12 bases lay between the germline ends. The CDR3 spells CASRDAGYNEKLFF. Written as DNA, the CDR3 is TGTGCCAGTAGGGATGCAGGCTATAATGAAAAACTGTTTTTT.

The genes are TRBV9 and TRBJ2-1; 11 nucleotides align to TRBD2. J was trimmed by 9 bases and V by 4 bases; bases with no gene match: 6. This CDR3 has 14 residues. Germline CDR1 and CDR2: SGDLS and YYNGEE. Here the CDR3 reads CASSPASGGLEQFF. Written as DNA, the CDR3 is TGTGCCAGCAGCCCGGCTAGCGGGGGGCTTGAGCAGTTCTTC.

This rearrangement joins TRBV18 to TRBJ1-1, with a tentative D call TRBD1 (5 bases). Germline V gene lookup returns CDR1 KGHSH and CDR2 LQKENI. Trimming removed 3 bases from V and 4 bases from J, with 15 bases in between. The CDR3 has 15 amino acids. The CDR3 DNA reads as TGTGCCAGCTCACCTGCGGGGGGTCAGGGCACTGAAGCTTTCTTT. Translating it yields CASSPAGGQGTEAFF.

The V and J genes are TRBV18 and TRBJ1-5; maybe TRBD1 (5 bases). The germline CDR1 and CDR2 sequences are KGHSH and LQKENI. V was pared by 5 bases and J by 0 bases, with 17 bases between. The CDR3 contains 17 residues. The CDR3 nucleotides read TGTGCCAGCTCATCGGGACGGGGGAGGGATAGCAATCAGCCCCAGCATTTT. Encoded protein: CASSSGRGRDSNQPQHF.

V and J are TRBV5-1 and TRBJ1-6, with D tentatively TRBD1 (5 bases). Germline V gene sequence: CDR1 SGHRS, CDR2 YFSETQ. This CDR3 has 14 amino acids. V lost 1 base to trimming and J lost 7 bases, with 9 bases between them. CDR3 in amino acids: CASSLTGRNSPLHF. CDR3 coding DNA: TGCGCCAGCAGCTTGACAGGCCGAAATTCACCCCTCCACTTT.

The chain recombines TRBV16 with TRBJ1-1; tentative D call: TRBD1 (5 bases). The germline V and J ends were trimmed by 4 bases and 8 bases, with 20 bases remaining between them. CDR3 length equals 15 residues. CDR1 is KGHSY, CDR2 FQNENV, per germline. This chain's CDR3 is CASSPLGQGLREAFF. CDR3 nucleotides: TGTGCCAGCAGCCCCTTGGGTCAGGGCCTAAGGGAAGCTTTCTTT.

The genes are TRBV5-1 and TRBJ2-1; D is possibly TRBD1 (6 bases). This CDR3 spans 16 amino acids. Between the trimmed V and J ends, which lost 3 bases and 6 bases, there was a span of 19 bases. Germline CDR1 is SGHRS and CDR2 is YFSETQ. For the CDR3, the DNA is TGCGCCAGCAGCTGGGACACAGGTAGTAGCATCAATGAGCAGTTCTTC. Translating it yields CASSWDTGSSINEQFF.

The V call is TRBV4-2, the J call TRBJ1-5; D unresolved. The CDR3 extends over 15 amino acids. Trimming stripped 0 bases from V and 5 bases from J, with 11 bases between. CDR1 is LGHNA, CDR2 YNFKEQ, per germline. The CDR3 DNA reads TGTGCCAGCAGCCAAGATAGCAGCCGCGATCAGCCCCAGCATTTT. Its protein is CASSQDSSRDQPQHF.

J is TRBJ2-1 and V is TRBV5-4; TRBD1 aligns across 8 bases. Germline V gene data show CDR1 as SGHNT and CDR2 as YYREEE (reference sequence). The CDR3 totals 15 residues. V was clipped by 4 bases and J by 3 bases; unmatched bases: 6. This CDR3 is CASSPDRGGYNEQFF. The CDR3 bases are TGTGCCAGCAGCCCTGACAGGGGAGGCTACAATGAGCAGTTCTTC.